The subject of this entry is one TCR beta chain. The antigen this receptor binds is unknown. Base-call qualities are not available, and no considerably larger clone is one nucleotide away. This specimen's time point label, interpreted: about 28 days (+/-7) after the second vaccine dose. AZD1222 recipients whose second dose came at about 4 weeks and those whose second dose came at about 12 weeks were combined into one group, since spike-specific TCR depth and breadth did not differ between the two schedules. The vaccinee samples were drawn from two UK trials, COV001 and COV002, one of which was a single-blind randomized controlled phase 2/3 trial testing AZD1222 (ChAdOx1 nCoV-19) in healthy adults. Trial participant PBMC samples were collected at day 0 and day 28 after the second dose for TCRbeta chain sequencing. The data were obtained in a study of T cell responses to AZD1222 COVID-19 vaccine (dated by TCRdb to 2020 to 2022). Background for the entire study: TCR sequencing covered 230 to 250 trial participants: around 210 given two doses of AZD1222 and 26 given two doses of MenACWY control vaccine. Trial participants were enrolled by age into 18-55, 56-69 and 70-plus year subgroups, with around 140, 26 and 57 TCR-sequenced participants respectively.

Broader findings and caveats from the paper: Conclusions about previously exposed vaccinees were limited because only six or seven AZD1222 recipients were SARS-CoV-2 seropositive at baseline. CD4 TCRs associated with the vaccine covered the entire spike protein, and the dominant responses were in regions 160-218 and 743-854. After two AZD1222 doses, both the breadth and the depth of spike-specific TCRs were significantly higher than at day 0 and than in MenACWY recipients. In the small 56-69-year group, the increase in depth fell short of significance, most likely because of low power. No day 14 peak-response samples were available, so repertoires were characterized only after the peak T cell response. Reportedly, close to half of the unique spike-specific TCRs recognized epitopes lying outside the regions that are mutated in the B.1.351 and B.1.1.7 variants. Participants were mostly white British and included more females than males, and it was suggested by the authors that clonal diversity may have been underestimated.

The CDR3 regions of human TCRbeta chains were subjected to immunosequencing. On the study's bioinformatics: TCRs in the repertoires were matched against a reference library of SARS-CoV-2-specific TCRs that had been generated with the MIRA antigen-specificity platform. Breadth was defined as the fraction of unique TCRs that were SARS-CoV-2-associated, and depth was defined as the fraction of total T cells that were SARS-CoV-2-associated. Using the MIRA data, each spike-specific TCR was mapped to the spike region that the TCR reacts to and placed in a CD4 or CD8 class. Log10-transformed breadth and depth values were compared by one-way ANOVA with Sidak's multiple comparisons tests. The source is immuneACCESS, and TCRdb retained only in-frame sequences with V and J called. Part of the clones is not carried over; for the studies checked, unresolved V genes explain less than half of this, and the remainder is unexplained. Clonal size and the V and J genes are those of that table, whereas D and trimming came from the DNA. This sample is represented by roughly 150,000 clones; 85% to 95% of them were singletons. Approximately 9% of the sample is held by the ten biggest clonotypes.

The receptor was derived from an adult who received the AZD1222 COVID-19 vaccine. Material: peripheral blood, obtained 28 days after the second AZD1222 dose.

CDR3 loop: CASSPLAAGTMNTEAFF. The DNA sequence reads TGTGCCAGCTCACCACTCGCGGCAGGTACAATGAACACTGAAGCTTTCTTT. The chain couples TRBV18 to TRBJ1-1; no D gene is confidently identified. The CDR3, from cysteine to phenylalanine, totals 17 residues. Here the CDR3 DNA is all that survives: 51 bases in frame from base 1. V is pared back by 1 base and J by 0 bases, with 15 bases lying between the germline termini. The germline V gene supplies CDR1 KGHSH and CDR2 LQKENI.